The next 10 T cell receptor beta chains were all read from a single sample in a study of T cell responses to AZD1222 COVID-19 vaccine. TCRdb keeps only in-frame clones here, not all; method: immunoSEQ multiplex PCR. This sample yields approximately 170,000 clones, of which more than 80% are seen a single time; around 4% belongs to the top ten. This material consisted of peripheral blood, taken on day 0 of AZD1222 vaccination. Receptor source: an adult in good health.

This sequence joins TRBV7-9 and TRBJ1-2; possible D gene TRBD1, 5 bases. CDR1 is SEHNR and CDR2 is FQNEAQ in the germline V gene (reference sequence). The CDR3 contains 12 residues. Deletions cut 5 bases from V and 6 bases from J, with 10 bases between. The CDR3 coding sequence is TGTGCCAGCAGCGTAGGAGGGGATGGCTACACCTTC. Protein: CASSVGGDGYTF.

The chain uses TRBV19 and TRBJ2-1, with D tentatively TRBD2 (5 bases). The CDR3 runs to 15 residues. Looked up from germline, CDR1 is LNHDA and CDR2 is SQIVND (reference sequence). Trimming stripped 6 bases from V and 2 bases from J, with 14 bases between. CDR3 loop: CASSPPGVPYNEQFF. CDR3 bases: TGTGCCAGTAGCCCCCCCGGGGTCCCCTACAATGAGCAGTTCTTC.

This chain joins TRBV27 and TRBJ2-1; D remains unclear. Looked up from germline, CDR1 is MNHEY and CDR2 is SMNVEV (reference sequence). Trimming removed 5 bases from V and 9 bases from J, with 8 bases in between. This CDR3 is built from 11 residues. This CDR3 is CASSVAFEQFF. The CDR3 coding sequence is TGTGCCAGCAGTGTAGCTTTTGAGCAGTTCTTC.

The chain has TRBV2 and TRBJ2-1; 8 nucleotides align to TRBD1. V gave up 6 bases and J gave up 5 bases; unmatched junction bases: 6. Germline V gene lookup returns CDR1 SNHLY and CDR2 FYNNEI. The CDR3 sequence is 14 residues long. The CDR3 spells CASRLQGVHNEQFF. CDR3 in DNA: TGTGCCAGCAGACTACAGGGGGTCCACAATGAGCAGTTCTTC. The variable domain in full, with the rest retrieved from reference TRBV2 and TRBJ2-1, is EPEVTQTPSHQVTQMGQEVILRCVPISNHLYFYWYRQILGQKVEFLVSFYNNEISEKSEIFDDQFSVERPDGSNFTLKIRSTKLEDSAMYFCASRLQGVHNEQFFGPGTRLTVL.

The CDR3 sequence: CASSLTSNIEQYF. CDR3 nucleotide sequence: TGTGCCAGCAGCTTGACTAGTAATATCGAGCAGTACTTC. The V gene is TRBV5-4, the J gene TRBJ2-7, with D possibly being TRBD2 (5 bases). Germline CDR1 is SGHNT and CDR2 is YYREEE (reference sequence). The V and J ends lost 1 base and 6 bases respectively, with 11 bases between them. CDR3 length: 13 residues.

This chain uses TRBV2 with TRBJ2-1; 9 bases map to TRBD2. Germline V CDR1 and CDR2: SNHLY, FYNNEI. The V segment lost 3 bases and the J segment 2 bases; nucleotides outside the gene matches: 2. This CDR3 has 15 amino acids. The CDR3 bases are TGTGCCAGCAGTGAGACTAGCGGCCCCTACAATGAGCAGTTCTTC. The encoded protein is CASSETSGPYNEQFF.

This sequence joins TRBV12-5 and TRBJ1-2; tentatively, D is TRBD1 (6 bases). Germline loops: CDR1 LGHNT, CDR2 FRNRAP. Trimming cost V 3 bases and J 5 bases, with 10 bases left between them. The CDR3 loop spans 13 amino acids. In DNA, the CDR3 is TGTGCTAGTGGTTTAGGACAGATTTATGGCTACACCTTC. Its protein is CASGLGQIYGYTF.

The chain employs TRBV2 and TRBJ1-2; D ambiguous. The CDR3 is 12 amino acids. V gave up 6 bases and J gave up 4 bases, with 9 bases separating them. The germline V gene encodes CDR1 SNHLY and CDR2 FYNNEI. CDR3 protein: CASSVGPYGYTF. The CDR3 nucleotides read TGTGCCAGCAGCGTCGGACCCTATGGCTACACCTTC.

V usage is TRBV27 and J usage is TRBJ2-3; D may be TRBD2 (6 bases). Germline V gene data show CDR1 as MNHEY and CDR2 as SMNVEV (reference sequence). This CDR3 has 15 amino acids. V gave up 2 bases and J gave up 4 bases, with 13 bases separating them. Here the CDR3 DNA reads TGTGCCAGCAGTTTAGGAGGGCAGCCACCAGATACGCAGTATTTT. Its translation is CASSLGGQPPDTQYF.

The CDR3 DNA reads TGTGCCAGCAGCCAAGTACCGAGCTCCTACAATGAGCAGTTCTTC. It yields the protein CASSQVPSSYNEQFF. This sequence joins TRBV14 and TRBJ2-1; no reliable D call. V was shortened by 1 base and J by 0 bases, with 7 bases between the two germline ends. This CDR3 comprises 15 residues. The germline CDR1 and CDR2 sequences are SGHDN and FVKESK.